The next 21 T cell receptor beta chains were all read from a single sample in a study of naive CD8 T cells in extremely preterm neonates (dated by TCRdb to the late 2010s). The library was generated by the immunoSEQ multiplex PCR assay. Drawn from immuneACCESS, this table holds only the in-frame rearrangements with V and J called that TCRdb kept. Clones are partly lost; checked studies trace under half to an unresolved V gene and leave the rest unexplained. The sample table contains roughly 5,700 clones; only one count was recorded for around 97% of them. The top ten constitute 0.38% of the sample. Sequenced input: naive CD8+ T cells from blood. The origin of the receptors is a human donor in good health.

This sequence joins TRBV7-9 and TRBJ1-4; no definite D call. The CDR3 has 19 residues. The V gene lost 0 bases and the J gene lost 2 bases, with 19 bases spanning the gap. CDR1 and CDR2 from the germline V gene are SEHNR and FQNEAQ (reference sequence). CDR3: CASSLARTREGLTNEKLFF. The CDR3 DNA reads TGTGCCAGCAGCTTAGCGCGCACGCGGGAGGGTTTGACTAATGAAAAACTGTTTTTT.

The V call is TRBV28, the J call TRBJ2-7; 7 nucleotides align to TRBD2. Unmatched junction bases numbered 10, after V lost 7 bases and J lost 4 bases. Germline CDR1 is MDHEN and CDR2 is SYDVKM. The CDR3 contains 14 residues. In nucleotides, the CDR3 is TGTGCCAGCATGCGTGCAGCGGGACGGTACGAGCAGTACTTC. Amino acid sequence: CASMRAAGRYEQYF. Based on the CDR3 plus reference TRBV28 and TRBJ2-7, the full variable domain is DVKVTQSSRYLVKRTGEKVFLECVQDMDHENMFWYRQDPGLGLRLIYFSYDVKMKEKGDIPEGYSVSREKKERFSLILESASTNQTSMYLCASMRAAGRYEQYFGPGTRLTVT.

The chain recombines TRBV7-3 with TRBJ2-1; a weak D match, TRBD2 (6 bases). V was clipped by 4 bases and J by 8 bases, with 18 bases between them. The CDR3 is 15 residues long. Germline CDR1 reads SGHTA; CDR2 reads FQGTGA. CDR3 sequence (DNA): TGTGCCAGCAGCTCGGGACTCCAGATTGGTGATGAGCAGTTCTTC. This gives the protein CASSSGLQIGDEQFF.

The chain joins TRBV27 to TRBJ2-7; 8 bases map to TRBD1. The junction had 8 bases not matched to a gene; V was cut back by 3 bases and J by 4 bases. This CDR3 contains 15 residues. The germline V gene has CDR1 MNHEY and CDR2 SMNVEV (reference sequence). CDR3 coding DNA: TGTGCCAGCAGTTTTGGTACAGGGGGAATTTACGAGCAGTACTTC. The encoded protein is CASSFGTGGIYEQYF.

The V gene is TRBV28, the J gene TRBJ1-4, with unresolved D. Germline values: CDR1 MDHEN, CDR2 SYDVKM. The CDR3 has 15 residues. Trimming removed 2 bases at V and 13 bases at J, with 20 bases between. The CDR3 reads CASSLGVAGLIGLFF. For the CDR3, the DNA is TGTGCCAGCAGTTTAGGTGTCGCAGGTCTAATCGGACTGTTTTTT.

V is TRBV10-3 and J is TRBJ2-7; 14 positions agree with TRBD2. This CDR3 contains 15 residues. V dropped 8 bases and J dropped 0; count of bases not matched to a gene: 3. Germline V gene lookup returns CDR1 ENHRY and CDR2 SYGVKD. The CDR3 region is CAIGGTSGSSYEQYF. The DNA for the CDR3 is TGTGCCATCGGGGGGACTAGCGGGAGCTCCTACGAGCAGTACTTC.

J is TRBJ1-5 and V is TRBV7-2; tentative D call: TRBD1 (6 bases). Per the germline V gene, CDR1 is SGHTA and CDR2 is FQGNSA. The V end was cut by 6 bases, the J end by 6 bases, with 15 bases between. The CDR3 is 14 amino acids. This chain's CDR3 is CASSPYVGAQPQHF. CDR3 DNA: TGTGCCAGCAGTCCATACGTGGGGGCTCAGCCCCAGCATTTT.

V gene TRBV7-3 combines with J gene TRBJ2-1; D is possibly TRBD2 (6 bases). From germline, CDR1 is SGHTA and CDR2 FQGTGA. Trimming removed 2 bases from V and 6 bases from J, with 11 bases in between. The CDR3 totals 14 residues. The CDR3 reads CASSLDILANEQFF. CDR3 DNA: TGTGCCAGCAGCTTAGATATACTAGCCAATGAGCAGTTCTTC.

The chain is built from TRBV11-2 and TRBJ1-3; 7 positions match TRBD1. The CDR3 totals 16 residues. In germline, CDR1 is SGHAT, CDR2 FQNNGV. After removal of 2 bases from V and 4 bases from J, the junction contained 8 bases not matched to a gene. The chain's CDR3 is CASSLILGDRGNTIYF. Written as DNA, the CDR3 is TGTGCCAGCAGCTTAATTTTAGGGGACAGAGGAAACACCATATATTTT.

The J gene is TRBJ2-3, the V gene TRBV7-2; D perhaps matches TRBD2 (7 bases). The CDR3 is made up of 17 amino acids. V lost 5 bases to trimming and J lost 7 bases, with 25 bases between them. In germline, CDR1 is SGHTA, CDR2 FQGNSA. DNA of the CDR3: TGTGCCAGCAGCCCCGGGGGCGGGAGAGGGGGTGGGTATACGCAGTATTTT. It encodes CASSPGGGRGGGYTQYF.

The chain joins TRBV6-1 to TRBJ1-4; D not resolved. This CDR3 contains 16 residues. Germline assignment: CDR1 MNHNS and CDR2 SASEGT. With 4 bases removed from V and 0 bases from J, the gap between germline ends came to 12 bases. The DNA of the CDR3 is TGTGCCAGCAGTGTCCGAAGCCGAACAACTAATGAAAAACTGTTTTTT. Translation: CASSVRSRTTNEKLFF.

The chain carries TRBV7-2 and TRBJ2-1, with D tentatively TRBD2 (6 bases). With 1 base removed from V and 10 bases from J, the gap between germline ends came to 17 bases. Germline CDR1 and CDR2: SGHTA and FQGNSA. The CDR3 has 15 residues. The CDR3 loop reads CASSLDRDSKGEQFF. The CDR3 nucleotides are TGTGCCAGCAGCTTAGATCGGGACTCAAAGGGAGAGCAGTTCTTC.

The CDR3 DNA reads TGTGCCAGCAGCTTAGGTCCTAGCTCAGATTACGAGCAGTACTTC. As protein: CASSLGPSSDYEQYF. The V gene is TRBV13, the J gene TRBJ2-7, with TRBD2 as a possible D gene (5 bases). V was cut by 0 bases and J by 4 bases, with 13 bases left in between. Germline loops: CDR1 PRHDT, CDR2 FYEKMQ (reference sequence). The CDR3 runs 15 residues.

The chain employs TRBV4-3 and TRBJ2-1; the D gene is possibly TRBD1 (6 bases). The CDR3 is 15 amino acids. The germline V gene has CDR1 LGHNA and CDR2 YSLEER. Trimming removed 1 base at V and 9 bases at J, with 16 bases between. The CDR3 nucleotides read TGCGCCAGCAGCCAAGGGGGCGGAAGGGGGTCTGAGCAGTTCTTC. It codes for CASSQGGGRGSEQFF.

This chain uses TRBV19 with TRBJ1-5; D is uncertain. Germline V gene sequence: CDR1 LNHDA, CDR2 SQIVND (reference sequence). Trimming left V 5 bases short and J 7 bases short, with 12 bases between. The CDR3 loop spans 13 amino acids. The CDR3 loop is CASSFDLLQPQHF. Here the CDR3 DNA reads TGTGCCAGTAGTTTCGATTTACTCCAGCCCCAGCATTTT. The full variable domain, its missing parts supplied by reference TRBV19 and TRBJ1-5, is DGGITQSPKYLFRKEGQNVTLSCEQNLNHDAMYWYRQDPGQGLRLIYYSQIVNDFQKGDIAEGYSVSREKKESFPLTVTSAQKNPTAFYLCASSFDLLQPQHFGDGTRLSIL.

This clone was counted a few times. The chain links TRBV6-6 to TRBJ2-7, with D possibly being TRBD2 (5 bases). Germline assignment: CDR1 MNHNY and CDR2 SVGAGI (reference sequence). V lost 11 bases and J lost 3, with 17 bases in between. CDR3 length equals 13 residues. In DNA form, the CDR3 reads TGTGCCTCTCGAGTCGGGAAGGACTACGAGCAGTACTTC. This sequence encodes CASRVGKDYEQYF.

The chain is built from TRBV4-1 and TRBJ2-4; the D is unclear. The CDR3 sequence is 16 residues long. The V end lost 2 bases, the J end lost 2 bases, and 13 bases lay between the germline ends. The germline V gene has CDR1 MGHRA and CDR2 YSYEKL. The CDR3 here is CASSQPTAATKNIQYF. The CDR3 DNA reads TGCGCCAGCAGCCAACCCACCGCCGCGACCAAAAACATTCAGTACTTC.

The rearrangement joins TRBV28 to TRBJ2-3; D unclear. This CDR3 is 14 amino acids long. V was shortened by 4 bases and J by 4 bases, with 12 bases between the two germline ends. Per the germline V gene, CDR1 is MDHEN and CDR2 is SYDVKM. The CDR3 DNA reads as TGTGCCAGCAGTTCCCCCTCCCCCGCAGATACGCAGTATTTT. It is translated as CASSSPSPADTQYF.

The V and J genes are TRBV27 and TRBJ2-3; 8 bases align to TRBD1. Germline V gives CDR1 MNHEY, CDR2 SMNVEV (reference sequence). This CDR3 is 13 amino acids long. The J segment lost 12 bases and the V segment lost 6 bases, leaving 11 bases of the junction unmatched. CDR3 amino acids: CASRRFGGTGQYF. The CDR3 region has the DNA TGTGCCAGCAGAAGGTTTGGCGGGACAGGACAGTATTTT.

The genes are TRBV28 and TRBJ1-2; TRBD1 matches at 8 bases. Trimming removed 4 bases from V and 3 bases from J; junction bases left unmatched: 4. Germline V gene lookup returns CDR1 MDHEN and CDR2 SYDVKM. The CDR3 runs to 14 residues. CDR3 coding DNA: TGTGCCAGCAGTTCTACGGACAGGGACTATGGCTACACCTTC. It yields the protein CASSSTDRDYGYTF.

The V and J genes are TRBV7-2 and TRBJ2-7; the match to TRBD2 covers 8 bases. The length of the CDR3 is 15 residues. J was trimmed by 0 bases and V by 5 bases; bases with no gene match: 6. CDR1 SGHTA and CDR2 FQGNSA come from the germline V gene. The CDR3 sequence is CASSPASGRSYEQYF. The CDR3 DNA reads TGTGCCAGCAGCCCTGCTAGCGGGCGCTCCTACGAGCAGTACTTC.